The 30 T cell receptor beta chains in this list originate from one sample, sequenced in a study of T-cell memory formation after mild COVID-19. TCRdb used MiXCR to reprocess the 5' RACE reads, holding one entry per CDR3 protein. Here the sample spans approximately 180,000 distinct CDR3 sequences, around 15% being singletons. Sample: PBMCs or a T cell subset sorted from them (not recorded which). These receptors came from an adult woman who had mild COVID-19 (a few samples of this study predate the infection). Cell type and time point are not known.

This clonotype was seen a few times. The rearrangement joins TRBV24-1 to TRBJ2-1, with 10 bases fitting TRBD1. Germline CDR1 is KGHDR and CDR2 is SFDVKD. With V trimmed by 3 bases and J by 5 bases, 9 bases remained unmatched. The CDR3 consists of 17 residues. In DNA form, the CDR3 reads TGTGCCACCAGTGATCTAGGGACAGGGGTGGGGGACAATGAGCAGTTCTTC. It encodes CATSDLGTGVGDNEQFF.

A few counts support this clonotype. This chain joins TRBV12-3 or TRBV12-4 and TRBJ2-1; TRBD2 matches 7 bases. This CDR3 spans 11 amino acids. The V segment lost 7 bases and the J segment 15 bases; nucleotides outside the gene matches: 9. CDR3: CASTPGGSRFF. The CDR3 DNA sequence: TGTGCCAGCACTCCGGGGGGTTCGCGGTTCTTC.

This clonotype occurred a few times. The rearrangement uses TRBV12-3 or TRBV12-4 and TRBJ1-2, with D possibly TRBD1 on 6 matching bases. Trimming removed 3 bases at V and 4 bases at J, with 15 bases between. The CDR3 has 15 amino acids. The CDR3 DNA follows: TGTGCCAGCAGTTTCGCAGGGGCTAGGGGCTATGGCTACACCTTC. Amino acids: CASSFAGARGYGYTF.

The CDR3 protein is CASSLMGLARDTQYF. The CDR3 DNA is TGTGCCAGCAGCTTAATGGGACTAGCACGAGATACGCAGTATTTT. The chain couples TRBV7-3 to TRBJ2-3, with 9 bases that match TRBD2. The CDR3 loop spans 15 amino acids. Germline loops: CDR1 SGHTA, CDR2 FQGTGA. The junction had 4 bases not matched to a gene; V was cut back by 1 base and J by 5 bases.

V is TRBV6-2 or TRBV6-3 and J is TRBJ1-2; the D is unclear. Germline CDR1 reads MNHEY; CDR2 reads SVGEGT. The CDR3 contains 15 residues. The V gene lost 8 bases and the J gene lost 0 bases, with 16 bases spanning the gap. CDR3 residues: CASAWAVQANYGYTF. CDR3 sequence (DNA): TGTGCCAGCGCCTGGGCCGTGCAGGCTAACTATGGCTACACCTTC.

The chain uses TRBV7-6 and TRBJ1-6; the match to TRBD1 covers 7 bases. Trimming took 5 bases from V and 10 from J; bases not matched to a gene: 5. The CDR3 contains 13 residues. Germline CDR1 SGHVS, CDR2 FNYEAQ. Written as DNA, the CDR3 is TGTGCCAGCAGCCAGGGGGGGTGGTCACCCCTCCACTTT. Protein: CASSQGGWSPLHF.

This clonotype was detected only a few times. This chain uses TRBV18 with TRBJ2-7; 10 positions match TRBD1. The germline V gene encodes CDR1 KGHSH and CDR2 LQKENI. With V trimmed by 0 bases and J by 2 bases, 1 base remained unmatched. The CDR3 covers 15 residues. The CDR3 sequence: CASSPPGTGAYEQYF. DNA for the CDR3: TGTGCCAGCTCACCACCGGGGACAGGGGCCTACGAGCAGTACTTC.

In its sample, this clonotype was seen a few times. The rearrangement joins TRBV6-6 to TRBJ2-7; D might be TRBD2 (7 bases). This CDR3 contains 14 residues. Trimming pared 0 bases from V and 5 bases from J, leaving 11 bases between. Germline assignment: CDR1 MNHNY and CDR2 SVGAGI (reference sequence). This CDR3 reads CASSYSGGLDEQYF. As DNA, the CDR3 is TGTGCCAGCAGTTACTCGGGGGGGCTCGACGAGCAGTACTTC.

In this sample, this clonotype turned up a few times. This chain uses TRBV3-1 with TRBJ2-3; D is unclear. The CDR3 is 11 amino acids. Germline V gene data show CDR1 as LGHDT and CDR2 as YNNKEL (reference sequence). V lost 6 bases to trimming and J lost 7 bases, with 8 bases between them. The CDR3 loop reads CASSAHNTQYF. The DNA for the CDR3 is TGTGCCAGCAGTGCTCATAATACGCAGTATTTT.

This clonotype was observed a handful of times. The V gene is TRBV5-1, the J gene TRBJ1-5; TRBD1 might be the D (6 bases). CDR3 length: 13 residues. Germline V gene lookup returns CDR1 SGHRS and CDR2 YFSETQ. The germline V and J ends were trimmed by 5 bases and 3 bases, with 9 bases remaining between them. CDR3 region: CASRMGANQPQHF. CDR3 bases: TGCGCCAGCAGAATGGGGGCCAATCAGCCCCAGCATTTT.

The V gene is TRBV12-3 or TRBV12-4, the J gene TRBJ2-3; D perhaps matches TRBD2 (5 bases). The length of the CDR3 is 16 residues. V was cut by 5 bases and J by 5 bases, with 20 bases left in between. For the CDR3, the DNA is TGTGCCAGCAGTCCCCCCGGGGTGCCAGGCTTAGATACGCAGTATTTT. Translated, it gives CASSPPGVPGLDTQYF.

The CDR3 DNA reads as TGTGCCACCGACAAAGGCAGGGGCGGCTATGGCTACACCTTC. Translated, it gives CATDKGRGGYGYTF. The chain combines TRBV21-1 with TRBJ1-2; TRBD1 is taken as the D call from the table, unchecked against the DNA. TRBV21-1 is assigned pseudogene status. The CDR3 is 14 amino acids.

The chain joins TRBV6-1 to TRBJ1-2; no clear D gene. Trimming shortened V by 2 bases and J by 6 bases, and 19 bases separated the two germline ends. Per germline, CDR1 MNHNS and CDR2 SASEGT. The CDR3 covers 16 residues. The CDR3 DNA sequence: TGTGCCAGCAGTGAACCCTTTAAAACAGAGAAAGATGGCTACACCTTC. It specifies CASSEPFKTEKDGYTF.

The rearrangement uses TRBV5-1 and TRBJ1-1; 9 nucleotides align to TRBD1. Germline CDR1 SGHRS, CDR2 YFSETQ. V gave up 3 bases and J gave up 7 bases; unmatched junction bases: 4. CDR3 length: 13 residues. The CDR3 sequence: CASSSGQGSEAFF. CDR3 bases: TGCGCCAGCAGCTCGGGACAGGGAAGTGAAGCTTTCTTT.

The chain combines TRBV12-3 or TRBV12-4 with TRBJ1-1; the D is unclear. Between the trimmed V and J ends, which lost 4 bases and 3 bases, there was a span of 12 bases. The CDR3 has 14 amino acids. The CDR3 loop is CASSSLRTHTEAFF. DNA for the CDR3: TGTGCCAGCAGTTCGCTGCGGACCCACACTGAAGCTTTCTTT.

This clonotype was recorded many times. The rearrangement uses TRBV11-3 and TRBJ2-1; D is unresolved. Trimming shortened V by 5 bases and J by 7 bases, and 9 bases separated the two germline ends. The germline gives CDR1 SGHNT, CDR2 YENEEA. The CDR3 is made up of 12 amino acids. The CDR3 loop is CASSPRENEQFF. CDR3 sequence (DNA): TGTGCCAGCAGCCCTCGTGAAAATGAGCAGTTCTTC.

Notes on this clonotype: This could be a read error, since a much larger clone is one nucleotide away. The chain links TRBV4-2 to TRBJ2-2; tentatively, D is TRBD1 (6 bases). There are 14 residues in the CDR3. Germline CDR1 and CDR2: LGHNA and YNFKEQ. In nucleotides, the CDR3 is TGTGCCTGCAGCCAAGGGGGGAACACCGGGGAGCTGTTTTTT. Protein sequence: CACSQGGNTGELFF.

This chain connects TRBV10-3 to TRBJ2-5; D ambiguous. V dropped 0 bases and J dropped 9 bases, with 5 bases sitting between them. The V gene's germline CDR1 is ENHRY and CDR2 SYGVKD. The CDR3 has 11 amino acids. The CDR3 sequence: CAISESRAQYF. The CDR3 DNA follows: TGTGCCATCAGTGAGTCCCGGGCCCAGTACTTC.

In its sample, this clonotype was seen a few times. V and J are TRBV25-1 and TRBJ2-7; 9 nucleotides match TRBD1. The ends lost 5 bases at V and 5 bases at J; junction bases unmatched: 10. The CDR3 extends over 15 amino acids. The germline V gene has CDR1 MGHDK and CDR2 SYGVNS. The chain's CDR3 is CASSKPDRGWDEQYF. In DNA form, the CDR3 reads TGTGCCAGCAGTAAACCGGACAGGGGATGGGACGAGCAGTACTTC.

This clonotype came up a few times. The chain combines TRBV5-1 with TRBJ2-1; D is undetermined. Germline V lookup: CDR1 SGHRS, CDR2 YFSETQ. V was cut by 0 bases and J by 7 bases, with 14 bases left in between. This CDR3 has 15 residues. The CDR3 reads CASSLVSHPGNEQFF. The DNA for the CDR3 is TGCGCCAGCAGCTTGGTCAGCCACCCCGGGAATGAGCAGTTCTTC.

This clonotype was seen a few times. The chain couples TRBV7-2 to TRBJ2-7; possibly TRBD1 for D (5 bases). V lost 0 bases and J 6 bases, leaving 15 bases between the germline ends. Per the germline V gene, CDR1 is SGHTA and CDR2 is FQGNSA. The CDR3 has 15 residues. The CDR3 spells CASSLAGVVPGEQYF. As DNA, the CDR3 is TGTGCCAGCAGCTTAGCAGGGGTTGTCCCTGGCGAGCAGTACTTC. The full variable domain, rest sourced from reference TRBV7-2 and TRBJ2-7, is GAGVSQSPSNKVTEKGKDVELRCDPISGHTALYWYRQSLGQGLEFLIYFQGNSAPDKSGLPSDRFSAERTGGSVSTLTIQRTQQEDSAVYLCASSLAGVVPGEQYFGPGTRLTVT.

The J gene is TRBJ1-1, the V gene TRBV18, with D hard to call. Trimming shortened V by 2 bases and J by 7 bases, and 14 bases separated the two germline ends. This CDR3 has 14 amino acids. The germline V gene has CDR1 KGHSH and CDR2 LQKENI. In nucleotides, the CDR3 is TGTGCCAGCTCACCAACGGCCTCAATCGGTGAAGCTTTCTTT. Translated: CASSPTASIGEAFF.

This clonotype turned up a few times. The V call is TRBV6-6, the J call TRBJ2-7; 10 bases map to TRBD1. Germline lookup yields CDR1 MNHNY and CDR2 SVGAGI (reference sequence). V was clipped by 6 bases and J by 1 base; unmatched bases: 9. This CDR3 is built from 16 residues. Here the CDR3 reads CASSTGTGAKSYEQYF. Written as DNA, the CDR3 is TGTGCCAGCAGCACCGGGACAGGGGCCAAATCCTACGAGCAGTACTTC.

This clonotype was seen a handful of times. The CDR3 here is CASSLIQPNTGELFF. CDR3 nucleotides: TGCGCCAGCAGCTTAATACAGCCAAACACCGGGGAGCTGTTTTTT. V gene TRBV5-1 combines with J gene TRBJ2-2; the D is unclear. V was shortened by 2 bases and J by 2 bases, with 10 bases between the two germline ends. The CDR3 runs to 15 residues. Germline V gene lookup returns CDR1 SGHRS and CDR2 YFSETQ.

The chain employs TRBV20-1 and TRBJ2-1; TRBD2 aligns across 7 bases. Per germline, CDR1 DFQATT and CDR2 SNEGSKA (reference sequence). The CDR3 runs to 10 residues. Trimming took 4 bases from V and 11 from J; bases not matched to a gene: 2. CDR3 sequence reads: CSATGLKQFF. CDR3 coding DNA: TGCAGTGCTACGGGACTAAAGCAGTTCTTC.

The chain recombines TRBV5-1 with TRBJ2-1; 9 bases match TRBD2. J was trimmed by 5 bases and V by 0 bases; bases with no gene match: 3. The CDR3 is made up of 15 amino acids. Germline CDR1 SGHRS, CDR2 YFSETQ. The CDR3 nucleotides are TGCGCCAGCAGCTTGGGGGCGGGAGGGAACAATGAGCAGTTCTTC. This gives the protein CASSLGAGGNNEQFF. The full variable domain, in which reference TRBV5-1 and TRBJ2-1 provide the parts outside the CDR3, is KAGVTQTPRYLIKTRGQQVTLSCSPISGHRSVSWYQQTPGQGLQFLFEYFSETQRNKGNFPGRFSGRQFSNSRSEMNVSTLELGDSALYLCASSLGAGGNNEQFFGPGTRLTVL.

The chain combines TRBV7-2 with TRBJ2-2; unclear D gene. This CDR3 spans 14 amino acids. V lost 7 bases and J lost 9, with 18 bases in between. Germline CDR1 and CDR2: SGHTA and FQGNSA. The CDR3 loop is CASTDTAKNRELFF. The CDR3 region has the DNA TGTGCCAGCACCGACACCGCTAAAAACCGGGAGCTGTTTTTT.

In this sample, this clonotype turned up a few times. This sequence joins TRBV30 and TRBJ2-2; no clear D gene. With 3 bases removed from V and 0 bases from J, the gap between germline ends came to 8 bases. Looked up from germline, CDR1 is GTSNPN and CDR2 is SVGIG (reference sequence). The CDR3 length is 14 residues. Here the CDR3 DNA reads TGTGCCTGGAGACCCCCGGCGAACACCGGGGAGCTGTTTTTT. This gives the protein CAWRPPANTGELFF. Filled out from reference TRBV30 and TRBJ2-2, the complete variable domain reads SQTIHQWPATLVQPVGSPLSLECTVEGTSNPNLYWYRQAAGRGLQLLFYSVGIGQISSEVPQNLSASRPQDRQFILSSKKLLLSDSGFYLCAWRPPANTGELFFGEGSRLTVL.

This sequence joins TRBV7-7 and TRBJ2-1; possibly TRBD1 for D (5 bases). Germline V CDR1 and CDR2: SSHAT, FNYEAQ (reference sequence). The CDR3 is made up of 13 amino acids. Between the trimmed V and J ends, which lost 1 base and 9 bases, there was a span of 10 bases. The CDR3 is CASSLVGQGEQFF. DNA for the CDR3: TGTGCCAGCAGCTTAGTTGGGCAGGGTGAGCAGTTCTTC.

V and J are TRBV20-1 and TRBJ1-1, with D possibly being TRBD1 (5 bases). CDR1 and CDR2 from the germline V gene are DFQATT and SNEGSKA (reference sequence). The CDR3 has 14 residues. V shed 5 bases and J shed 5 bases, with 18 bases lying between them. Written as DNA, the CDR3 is TGCAGTGCTCCTCTAGGTACGGGGCGGACTGAAGCTTTCTTT. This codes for CSAPLGTGRTEAFF.